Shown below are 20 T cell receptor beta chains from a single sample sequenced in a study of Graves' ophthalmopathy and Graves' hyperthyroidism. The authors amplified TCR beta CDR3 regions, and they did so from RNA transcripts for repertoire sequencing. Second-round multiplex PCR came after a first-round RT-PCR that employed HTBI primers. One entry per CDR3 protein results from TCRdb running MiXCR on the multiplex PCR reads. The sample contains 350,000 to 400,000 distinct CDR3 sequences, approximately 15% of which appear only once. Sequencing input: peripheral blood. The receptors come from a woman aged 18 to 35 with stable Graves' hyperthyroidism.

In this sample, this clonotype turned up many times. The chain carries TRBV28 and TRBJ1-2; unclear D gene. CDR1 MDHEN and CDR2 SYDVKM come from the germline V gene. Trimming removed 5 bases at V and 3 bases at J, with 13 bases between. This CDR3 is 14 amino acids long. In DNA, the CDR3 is TGTGCCAGCAGTCCCCGGACGGAGGACTATGGCTACACCTTC. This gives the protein CASSPRTEDYGYTF.

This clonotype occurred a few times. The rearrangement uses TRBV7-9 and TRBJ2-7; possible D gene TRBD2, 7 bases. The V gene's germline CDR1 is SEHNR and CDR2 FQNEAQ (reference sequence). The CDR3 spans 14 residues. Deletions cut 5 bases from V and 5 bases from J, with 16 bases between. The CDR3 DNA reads TGTGCCAGCAGCCTGGGAGGGGGGGACAACGAGCAGTACTTC. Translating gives CASSLGGGDNEQYF. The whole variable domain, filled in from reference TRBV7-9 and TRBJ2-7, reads DTGVSQNPRHKITKRGQNVTFRCDPISEHNRLYWYRQTLGQGPEFLTYFQNEAQLEKSRLLSDRFSAERPKGSFSTLEIQRTEQGDSAMYLCASSLGGGDNEQYFGPGTRLTVT.

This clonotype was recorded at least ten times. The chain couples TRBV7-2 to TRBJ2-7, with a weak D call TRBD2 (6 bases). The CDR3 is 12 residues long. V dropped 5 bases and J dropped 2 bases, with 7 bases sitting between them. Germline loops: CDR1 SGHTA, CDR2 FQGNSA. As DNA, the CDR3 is TGTGCCAGCAGCGGGGGGACCTACGAGCAGTACTTC. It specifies CASSGGTYEQYF.

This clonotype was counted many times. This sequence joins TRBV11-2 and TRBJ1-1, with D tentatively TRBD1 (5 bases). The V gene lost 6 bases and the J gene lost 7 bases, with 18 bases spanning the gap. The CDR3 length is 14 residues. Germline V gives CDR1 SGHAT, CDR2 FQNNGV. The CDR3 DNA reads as TGTGCCAGCAGGTTAACCCTGAGGGGCGGTGAAGCTTTCTTT. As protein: CASRLTLRGGEAFF.

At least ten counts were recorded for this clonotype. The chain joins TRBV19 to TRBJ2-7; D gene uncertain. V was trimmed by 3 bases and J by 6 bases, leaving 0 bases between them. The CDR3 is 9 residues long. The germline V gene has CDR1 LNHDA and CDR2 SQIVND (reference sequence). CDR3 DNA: TGTGCCAGTAGTATCGAGCAGTACTTC. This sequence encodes CASSIEQYF.

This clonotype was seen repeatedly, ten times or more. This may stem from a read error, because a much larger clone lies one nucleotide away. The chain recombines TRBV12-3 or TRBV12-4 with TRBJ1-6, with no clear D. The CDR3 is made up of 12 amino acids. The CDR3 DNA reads TGTGCCAGCAGTTTTATGAATTCACCCCCCCACTTT. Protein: CASSFMNSPPHF.

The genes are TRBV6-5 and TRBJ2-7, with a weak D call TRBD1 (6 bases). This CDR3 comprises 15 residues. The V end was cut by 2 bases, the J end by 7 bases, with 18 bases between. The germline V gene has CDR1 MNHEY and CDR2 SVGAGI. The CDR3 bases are TGTGCCAGCAGTTACGGGGGCGCTTTGGGTTCGGAGCAGTACTTC. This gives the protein CASSYGGALGSEQYF.

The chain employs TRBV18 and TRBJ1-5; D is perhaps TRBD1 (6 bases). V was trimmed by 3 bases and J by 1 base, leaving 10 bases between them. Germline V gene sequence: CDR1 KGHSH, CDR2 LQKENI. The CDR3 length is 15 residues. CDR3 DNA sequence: TGTGCCAGCTCACCCCGGGACAAAAGCAATCAGCCCCAGCATTTT. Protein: CASSPRDKSNQPQHF.

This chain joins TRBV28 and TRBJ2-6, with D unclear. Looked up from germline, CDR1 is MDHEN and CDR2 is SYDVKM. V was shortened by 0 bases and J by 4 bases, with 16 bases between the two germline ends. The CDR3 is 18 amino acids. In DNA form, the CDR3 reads TGTGCCAGCAGTTTATGGGTCCCTAACCGCCTGGGGGCCAACGTCCTGACTTTC. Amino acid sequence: CASSLWVPNRLGANVLTF.

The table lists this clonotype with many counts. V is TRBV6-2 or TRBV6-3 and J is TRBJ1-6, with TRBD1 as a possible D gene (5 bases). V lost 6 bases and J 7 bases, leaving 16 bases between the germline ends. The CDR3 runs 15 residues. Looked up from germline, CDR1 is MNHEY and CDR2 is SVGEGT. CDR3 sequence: CASRPGGPTNSPLHF. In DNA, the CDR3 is TGTGCCAGCAGACCGGGGGGTCCTACGAATTCACCCCTCCACTTT.

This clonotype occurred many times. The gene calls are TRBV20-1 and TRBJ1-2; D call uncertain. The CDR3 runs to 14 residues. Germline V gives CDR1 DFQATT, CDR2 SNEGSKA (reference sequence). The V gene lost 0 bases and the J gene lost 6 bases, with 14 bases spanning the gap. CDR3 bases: TGCAGTGCTAGAGAAAACGGAGGGAACAATGGCTACACCTTC. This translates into CSARENGGNNGYTF.

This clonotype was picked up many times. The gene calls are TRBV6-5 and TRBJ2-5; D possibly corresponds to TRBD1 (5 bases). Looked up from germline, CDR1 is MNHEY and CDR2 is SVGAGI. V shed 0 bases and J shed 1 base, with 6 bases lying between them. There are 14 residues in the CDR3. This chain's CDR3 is CASSYSQVQETQYF. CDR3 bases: TGTGCCAGCAGTTACTCACAGGTCCAAGAGACCCAGTACTTC.

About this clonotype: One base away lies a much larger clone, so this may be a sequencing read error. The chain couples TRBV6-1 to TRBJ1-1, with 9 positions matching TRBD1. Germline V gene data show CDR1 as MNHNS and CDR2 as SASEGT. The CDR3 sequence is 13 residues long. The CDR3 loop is CASRPTGGSEACF. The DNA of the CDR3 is TGTGCCAGCAGGCCGACAGGGGGATCTGAAGCTTGCTTT.

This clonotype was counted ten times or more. This chain's CDR3 is CASTTPWTVDSPLHF. The DNA of the CDR3 is TGTGCCAGCACTACTCCCTGGACAGTCGACTCACCCCTCCACTTT. The V gene is TRBV28, the J gene TRBJ1-6; TRBD1 might be the D (6 bases). CDR1 MDHEN and CDR2 SYDVKM come from the germline V gene. The CDR3 runs to 15 residues. V was pared by 7 bases and J by 10 bases, with 20 bases between.

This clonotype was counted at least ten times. CDR3 in amino acids: CSARASSGGLNEQYF. The CDR3 DNA reads as TGCAGTGCTAGGGCTTCTAGCGGGGGGTTGAACGAGCAGTACTTC. The V gene is TRBV20-1, the J gene TRBJ2-7; 11 positions agree with TRBD2. This CDR3 comprises 15 residues. J gave up 5 bases and V 3 bases, and 9 bases lay outside the gene matches. CDR1 is DFQATT, CDR2 SNEGSKA, per germline (reference sequence).

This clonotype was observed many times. The CDR3 DNA follows: TGTGCCACCAGTCTTCAGGGAGAGACCCAGTACTTC. Amino acids: CATSLQGETQYF. The chain employs TRBV24-1 and TRBJ2-5; perhaps TRBD1 as D (5 bases). The CDR3 contains 12 residues. Trimming cost V 6 bases and J 4 bases, with 8 bases left between them. Germline V lookup: CDR1 KGHDR, CDR2 SFDVKD.

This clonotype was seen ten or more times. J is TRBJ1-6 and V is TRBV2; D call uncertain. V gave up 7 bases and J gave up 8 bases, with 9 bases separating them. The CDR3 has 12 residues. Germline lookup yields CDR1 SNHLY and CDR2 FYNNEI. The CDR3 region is CASKLVDSPLHF. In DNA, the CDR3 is TGTGCCAGCAAGTTAGTGGATTCACCCCTCCACTTT.

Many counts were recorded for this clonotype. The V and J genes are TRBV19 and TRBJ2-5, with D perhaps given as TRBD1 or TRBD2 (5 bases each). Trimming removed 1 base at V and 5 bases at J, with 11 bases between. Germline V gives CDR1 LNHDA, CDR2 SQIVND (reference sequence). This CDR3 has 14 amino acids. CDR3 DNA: TGTGCCAGTAGTATAGTGGGACCACGGGAGACCCAGTACTTC. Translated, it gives CASSIVGPRETQYF. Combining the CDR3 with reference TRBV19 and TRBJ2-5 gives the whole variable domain DGGITQSPKYLFRKEGQNVTLSCEQNLNHDAMYWYRQDPGQGLRLIYYSQIVNDFQKGDIAEGYSVSREKKESFPLTVTSAQKNPTAFYLCASSIVGPRETQYFGPGTRLLVL.

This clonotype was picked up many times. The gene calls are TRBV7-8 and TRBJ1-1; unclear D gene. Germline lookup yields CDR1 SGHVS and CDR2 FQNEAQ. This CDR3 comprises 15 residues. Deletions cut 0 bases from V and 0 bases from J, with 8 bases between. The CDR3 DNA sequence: TGTGCCAGCAGCTTAGCGTCCCTGGTGAACACTGAAGCTTTCTTT. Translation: CASSLASLVNTEAFF.

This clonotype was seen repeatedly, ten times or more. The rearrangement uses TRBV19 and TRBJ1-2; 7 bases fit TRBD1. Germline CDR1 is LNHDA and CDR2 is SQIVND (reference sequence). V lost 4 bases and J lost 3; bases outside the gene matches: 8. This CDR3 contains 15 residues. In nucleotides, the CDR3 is TGTGCCAGTAGTACCGGGACAGATTACTACTATGGCTACACCTTC. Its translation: CASSTGTDYYYGYTF.